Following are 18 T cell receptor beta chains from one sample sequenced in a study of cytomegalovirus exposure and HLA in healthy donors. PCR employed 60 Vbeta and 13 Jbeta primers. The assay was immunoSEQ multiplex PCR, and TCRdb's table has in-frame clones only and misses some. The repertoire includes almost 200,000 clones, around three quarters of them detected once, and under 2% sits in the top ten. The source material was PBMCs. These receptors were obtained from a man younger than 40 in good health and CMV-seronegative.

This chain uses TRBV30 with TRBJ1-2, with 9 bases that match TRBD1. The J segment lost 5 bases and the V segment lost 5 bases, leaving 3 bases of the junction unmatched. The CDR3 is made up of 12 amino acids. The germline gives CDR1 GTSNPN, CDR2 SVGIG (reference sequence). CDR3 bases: TGTGCCTGGGACAGGGGGTCTTATGGCTACACCTTC. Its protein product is CAWDRGSYGYTF.

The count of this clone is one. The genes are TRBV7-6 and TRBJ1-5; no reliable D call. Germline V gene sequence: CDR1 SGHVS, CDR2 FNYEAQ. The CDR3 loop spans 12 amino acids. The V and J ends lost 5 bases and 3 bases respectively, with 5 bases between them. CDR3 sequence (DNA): TGTGCCAGCAGCCTCCTCAATCAGCCCCAGCATTTT. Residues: CASSLLNQPQHF.

The CDR3 loop reads CASTREGSYNEQFF. For the CDR3, the DNA is TGCGCCAGCACCCGCGAGGGCTCCTACAATGAGCAGTTCTTC. The rearrangement links TRBV5-1 to TRBJ2-1, with D perhaps TRBD2 (5 bases). V shed 6 bases and J shed 0 bases, with 10 bases lying between them. The CDR3 covers 14 residues. Germline lookup yields CDR1 SGHRS and CDR2 YFSETQ.

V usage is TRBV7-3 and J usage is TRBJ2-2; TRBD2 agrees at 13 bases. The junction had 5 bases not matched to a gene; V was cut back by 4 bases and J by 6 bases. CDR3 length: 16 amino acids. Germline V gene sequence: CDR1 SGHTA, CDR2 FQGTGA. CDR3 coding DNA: TGTGCCAGCAGCTCCGGACTAGCGGGAGCCCCCGGGGAGCTGTTTTTT. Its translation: CASSSGLAGAPGELFF.

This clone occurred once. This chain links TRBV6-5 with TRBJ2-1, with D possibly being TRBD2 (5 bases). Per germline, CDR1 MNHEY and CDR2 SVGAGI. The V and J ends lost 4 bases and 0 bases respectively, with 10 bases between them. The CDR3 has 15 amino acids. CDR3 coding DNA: TGTGCCAGCAGTTTTGTAGCGATCTCCTACAATGAGCAGTTCTTC. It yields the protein CASSFVAISYNEQFF.

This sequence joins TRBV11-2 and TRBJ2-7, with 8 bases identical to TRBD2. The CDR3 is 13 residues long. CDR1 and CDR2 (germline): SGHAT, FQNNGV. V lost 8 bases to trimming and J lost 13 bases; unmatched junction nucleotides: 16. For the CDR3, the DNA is TGTGCCAGCGCCAAATCAGAGCGGGAGCCAACTTACTTC. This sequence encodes CASAKSEREPTYF.

DNA for the CDR3: TGTGCCAGCAGACCACACAGGGTTCGGGCGGGAGGGCCATCCTACGAGCAGTACTTC. Translation gives CASRPHRVRAGGPSYEQYF. The chain links TRBV27 to TRBJ2-7; TRBD2 aligns across 9 bases. Germline CDR1 is MNHEY and CDR2 is SMNVEV (reference sequence). Trimming cost V 6 bases and J 1 base; bases outside gene matches: 19. This CDR3 has 19 residues.

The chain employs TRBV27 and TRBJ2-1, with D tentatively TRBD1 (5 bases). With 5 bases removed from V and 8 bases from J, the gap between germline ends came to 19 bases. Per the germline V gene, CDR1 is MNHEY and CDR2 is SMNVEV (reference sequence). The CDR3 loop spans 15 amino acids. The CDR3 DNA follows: TGTGCCAGCAGTCACGGCCAAACAGGTGGTGATGAGCAGTTCTTC. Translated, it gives CASSHGQTGGDEQFF.

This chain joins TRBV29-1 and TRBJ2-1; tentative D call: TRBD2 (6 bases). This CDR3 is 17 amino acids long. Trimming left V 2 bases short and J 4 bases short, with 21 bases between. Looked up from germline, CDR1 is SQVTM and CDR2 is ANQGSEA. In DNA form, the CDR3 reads TGCAGCGTTGAATTTTTTTCGTGGACTACCGTATACAATGAGCAGTTCTTC. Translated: CSVEFFSWTTVYNEQFF.

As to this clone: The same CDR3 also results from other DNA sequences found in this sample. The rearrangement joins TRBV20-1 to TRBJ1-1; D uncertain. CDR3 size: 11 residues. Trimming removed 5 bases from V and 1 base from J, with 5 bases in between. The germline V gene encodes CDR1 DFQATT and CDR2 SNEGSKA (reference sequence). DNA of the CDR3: TGCAGTGCTCCAGGGAACACTGAAGCTTTCTTT. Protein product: CSAPGNTEAFF.

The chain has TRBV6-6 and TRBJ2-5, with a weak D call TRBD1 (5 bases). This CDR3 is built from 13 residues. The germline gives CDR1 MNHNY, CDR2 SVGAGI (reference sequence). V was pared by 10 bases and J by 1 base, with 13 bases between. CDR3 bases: TGTGCCACCGAAAAAGACAGCCAAGAGACCCAGTACTTC. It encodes CATEKDSQETQYF.

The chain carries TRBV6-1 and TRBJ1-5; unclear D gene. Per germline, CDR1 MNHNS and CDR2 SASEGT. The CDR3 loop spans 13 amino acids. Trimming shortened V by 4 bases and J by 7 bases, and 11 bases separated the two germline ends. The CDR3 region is CASSVSGRQPQHF. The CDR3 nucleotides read TGTGCCAGCAGTGTATCCGGGAGACAGCCCCAGCATTTT.

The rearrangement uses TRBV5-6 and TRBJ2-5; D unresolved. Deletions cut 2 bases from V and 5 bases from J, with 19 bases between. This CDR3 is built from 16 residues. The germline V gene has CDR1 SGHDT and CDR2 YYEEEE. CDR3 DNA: TGTGCCAGCAGCTTAGCTCCTAGGTTCGGTTGGGAGACCCAGTACTTC. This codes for CASSLAPRFGWETQYF.

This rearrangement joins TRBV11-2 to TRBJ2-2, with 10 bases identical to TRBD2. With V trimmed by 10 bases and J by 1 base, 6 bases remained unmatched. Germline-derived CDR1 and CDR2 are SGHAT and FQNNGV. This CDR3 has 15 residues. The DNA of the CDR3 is TGTGCCACCCAAGCGGGAGGGATGAACACCGGGGAGCTGTTTTTT. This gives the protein CATQAGGMNTGELFF.

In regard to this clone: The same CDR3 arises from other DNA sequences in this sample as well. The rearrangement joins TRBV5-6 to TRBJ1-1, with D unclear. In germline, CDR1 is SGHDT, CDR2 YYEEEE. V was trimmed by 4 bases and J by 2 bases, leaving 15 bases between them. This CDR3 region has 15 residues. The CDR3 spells CASSPPRVGNTEAFF. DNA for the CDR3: TGTGCCAGCAGCCCTCCGAGGGTCGGAAACACTGAAGCTTTCTTT.

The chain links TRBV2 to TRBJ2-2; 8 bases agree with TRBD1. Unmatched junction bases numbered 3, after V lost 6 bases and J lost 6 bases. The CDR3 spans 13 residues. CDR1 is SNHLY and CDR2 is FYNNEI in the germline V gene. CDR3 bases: TGTGCCAGCAGGACAGGGGTGGCCGGGGAGCTGTTTTTT. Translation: CASRTGVAGELFF.

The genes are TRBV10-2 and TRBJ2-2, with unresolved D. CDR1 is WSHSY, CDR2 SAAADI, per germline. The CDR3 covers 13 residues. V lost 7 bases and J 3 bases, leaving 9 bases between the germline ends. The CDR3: CASTSPYTGELFF. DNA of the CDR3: TGCGCCAGCACGTCCCCGTACACCGGGGAGCTGTTTTTT.

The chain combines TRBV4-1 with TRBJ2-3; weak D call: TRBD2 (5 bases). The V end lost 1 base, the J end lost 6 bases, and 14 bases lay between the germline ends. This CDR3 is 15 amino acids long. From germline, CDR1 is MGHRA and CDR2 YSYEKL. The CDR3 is CASSQGPTTTDTQYF. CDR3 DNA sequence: TGCGCCAGCAGCCAAGGGCCGACTACCACGGATACGCAGTATTTT.